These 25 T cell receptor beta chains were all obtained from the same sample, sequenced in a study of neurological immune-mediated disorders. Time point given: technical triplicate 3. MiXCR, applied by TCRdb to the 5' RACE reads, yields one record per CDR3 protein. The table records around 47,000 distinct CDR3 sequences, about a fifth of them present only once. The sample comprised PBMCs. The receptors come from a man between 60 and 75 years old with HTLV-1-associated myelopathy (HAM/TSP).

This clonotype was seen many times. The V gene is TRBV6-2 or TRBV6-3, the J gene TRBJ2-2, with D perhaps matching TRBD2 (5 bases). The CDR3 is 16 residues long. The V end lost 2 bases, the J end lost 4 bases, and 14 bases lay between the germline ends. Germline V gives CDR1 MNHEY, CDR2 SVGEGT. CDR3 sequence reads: CASSYGERFGTGELFF. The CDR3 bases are TGTGCCAGCAGTTACGGGGAGAGGTTTGGCACCGGGGAGCTGTTTTTT.

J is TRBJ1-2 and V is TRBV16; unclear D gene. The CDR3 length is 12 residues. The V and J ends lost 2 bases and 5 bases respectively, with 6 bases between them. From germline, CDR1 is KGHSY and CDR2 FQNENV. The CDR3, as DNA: TGTGCCAGCAGCCAAGGCGTGTATGGCTACACCTTC. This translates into CASSQGVYGYTF.

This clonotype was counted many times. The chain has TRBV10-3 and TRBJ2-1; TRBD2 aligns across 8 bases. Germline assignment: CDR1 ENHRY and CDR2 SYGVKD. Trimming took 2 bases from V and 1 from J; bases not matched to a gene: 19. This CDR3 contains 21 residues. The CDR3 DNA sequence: TGTGCCATCAGTGAGGAAGCGTATCAGAGACTAGCGTCGGAGTCCTACAATGAGCAGTTCTTC. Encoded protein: CAISEEAYQRLASESYNEQFF.

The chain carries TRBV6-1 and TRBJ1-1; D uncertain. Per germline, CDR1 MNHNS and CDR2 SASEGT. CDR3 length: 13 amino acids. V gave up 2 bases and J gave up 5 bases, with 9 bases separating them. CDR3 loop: CASSEFGYTEAFF. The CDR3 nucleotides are TGTGCCAGCAGTGAATTTGGTTATACTGAAGCTTTCTTT.

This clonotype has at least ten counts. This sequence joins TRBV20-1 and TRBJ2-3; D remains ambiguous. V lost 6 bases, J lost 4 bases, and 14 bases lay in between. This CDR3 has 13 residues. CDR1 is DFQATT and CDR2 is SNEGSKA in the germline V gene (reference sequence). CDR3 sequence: CSAPRESADTQYF. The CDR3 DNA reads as TGCAGTGCCCCCCGTGAGTCCGCAGATACGCAGTATTTT.

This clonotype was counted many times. The CDR3 reads CASSLDVRGEQYF. The CDR3 region has the DNA TGTGCCAGCAGCTTGGATGTTAGGGGCGAGCAGTACTTC. V gene TRBV5-6 combines with J gene TRBJ2-7, with D maybe TRBD1 (5 bases). The V end was cut by 0 bases, the J end by 6 bases, with 10 bases between. The CDR3 runs to 13 residues. Germline V gene data show CDR1 as SGHDT and CDR2 as YYEEEE.

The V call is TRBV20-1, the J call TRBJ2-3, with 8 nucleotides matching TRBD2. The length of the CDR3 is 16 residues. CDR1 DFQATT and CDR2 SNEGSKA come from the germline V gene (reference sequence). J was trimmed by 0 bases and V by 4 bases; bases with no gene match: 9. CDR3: CSATRGGTSSTDTQYF. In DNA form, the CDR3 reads TGCAGTGCTACTCGGGGGGGTACGTCTAGCACAGATACGCAGTATTTT.

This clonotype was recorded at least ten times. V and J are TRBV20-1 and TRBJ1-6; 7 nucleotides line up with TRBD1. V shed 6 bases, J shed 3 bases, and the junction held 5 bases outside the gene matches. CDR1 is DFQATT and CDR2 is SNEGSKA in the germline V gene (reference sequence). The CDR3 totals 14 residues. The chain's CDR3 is CSAKGQYYNSPLHF. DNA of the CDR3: TGCAGTGCCAAGGGACAGTACTATAATTCACCCCTCCACTTT.

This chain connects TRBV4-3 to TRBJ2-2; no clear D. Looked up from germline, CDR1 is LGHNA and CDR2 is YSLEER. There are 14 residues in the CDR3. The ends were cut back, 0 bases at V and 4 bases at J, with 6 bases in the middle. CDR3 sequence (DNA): TGCGCCAGCAGCCAAGACATGGCCACCGGGGAGCTGTTTTTT. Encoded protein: CASSQDMATGELFF.

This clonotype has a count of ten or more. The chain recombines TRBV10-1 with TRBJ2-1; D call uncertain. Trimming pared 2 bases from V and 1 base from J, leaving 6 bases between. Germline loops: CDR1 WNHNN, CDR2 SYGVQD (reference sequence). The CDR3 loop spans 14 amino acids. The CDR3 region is CASSEVQSYNEQFF. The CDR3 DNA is TGCGCCAGCAGTGAGGTACAGTCCTACAATGAGCAGTTCTTC.

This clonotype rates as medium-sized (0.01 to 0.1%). Here the CDR3 DNA reads TGTGCCAGCAGCCAAGAAACTAGTATGTCCTACGAGCAGTACTTC. This sequence encodes CASSQETSMSYEQYF. J is TRBJ2-7 and V is TRBV3-1, with D maybe TRBD2 (5 bases). The CDR3 extends over 15 amino acids. Germline V gene lookup returns CDR1 LGHDT and CDR2 YNNKEL (reference sequence). V was pared by 0 bases and J by 1 base, with 10 bases between.

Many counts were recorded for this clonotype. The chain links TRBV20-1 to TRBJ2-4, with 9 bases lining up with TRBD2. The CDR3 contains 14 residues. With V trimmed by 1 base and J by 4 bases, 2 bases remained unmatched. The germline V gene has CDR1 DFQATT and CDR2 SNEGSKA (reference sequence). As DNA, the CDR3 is TGCAGTGCTAGAGTTAGCGGGGGAAAAAACATTCAGTACTTC. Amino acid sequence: CSARVSGGKNIQYF.

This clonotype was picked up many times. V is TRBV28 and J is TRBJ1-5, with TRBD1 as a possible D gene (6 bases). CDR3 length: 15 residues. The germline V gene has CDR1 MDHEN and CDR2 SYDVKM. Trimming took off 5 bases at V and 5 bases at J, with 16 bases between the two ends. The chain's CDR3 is CASSGGTGYYQPQHF. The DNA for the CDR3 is TGTGCCAGCAGTGGGGGCACAGGGTACTATCAGCCCCAGCATTTT.

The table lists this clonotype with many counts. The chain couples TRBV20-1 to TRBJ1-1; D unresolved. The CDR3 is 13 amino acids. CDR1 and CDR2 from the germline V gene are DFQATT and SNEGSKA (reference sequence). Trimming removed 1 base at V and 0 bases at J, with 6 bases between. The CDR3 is CSARGRLNTEAFF. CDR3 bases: TGCAGTGCTAGAGGACGGCTGAACACTGAAGCTTTCTTT.

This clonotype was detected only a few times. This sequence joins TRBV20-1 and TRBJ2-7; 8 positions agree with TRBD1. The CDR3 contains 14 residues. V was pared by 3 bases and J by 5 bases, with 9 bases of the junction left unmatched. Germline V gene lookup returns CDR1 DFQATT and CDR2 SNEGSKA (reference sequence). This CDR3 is CSASPPGQVNEQYF. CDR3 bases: TGCAGTGCTAGCCCGCCGGGACAGGTCAACGAGCAGTACTTC.

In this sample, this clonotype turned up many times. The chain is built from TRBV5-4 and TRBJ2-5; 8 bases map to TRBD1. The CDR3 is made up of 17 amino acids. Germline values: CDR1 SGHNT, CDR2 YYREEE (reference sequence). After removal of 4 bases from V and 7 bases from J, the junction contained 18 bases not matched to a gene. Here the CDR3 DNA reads TGTGCCAGCAGCCCCGGACAGGGATCGGGAGCGCCAAGGACCCAGTACTTC. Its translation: CASSPGQGSGAPRTQYF.

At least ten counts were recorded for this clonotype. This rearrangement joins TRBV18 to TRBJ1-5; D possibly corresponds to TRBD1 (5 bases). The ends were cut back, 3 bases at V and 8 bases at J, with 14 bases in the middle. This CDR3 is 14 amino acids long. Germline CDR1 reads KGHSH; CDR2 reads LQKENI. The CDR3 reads CASSPGREGEPQHF. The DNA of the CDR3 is TGTGCCAGCTCACCCGGCAGGGAAGGGGAGCCCCAGCATTTT.

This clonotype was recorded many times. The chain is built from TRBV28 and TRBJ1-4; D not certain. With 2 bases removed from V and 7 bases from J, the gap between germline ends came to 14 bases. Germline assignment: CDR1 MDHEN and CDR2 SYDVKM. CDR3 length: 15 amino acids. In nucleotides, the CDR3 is TGTGCCAGCAGTTTAAGGACGGGAGAAGGTGAAAAACTGTTTTTT. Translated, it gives CASSLRTGEGEKLFF.

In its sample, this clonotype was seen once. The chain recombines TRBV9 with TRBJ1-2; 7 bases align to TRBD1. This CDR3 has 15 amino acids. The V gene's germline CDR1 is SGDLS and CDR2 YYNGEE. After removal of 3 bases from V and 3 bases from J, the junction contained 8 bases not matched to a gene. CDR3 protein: CASSGRQGKDYGYTF. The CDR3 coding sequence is TGTGCCAGCAGCGGAAGACAGGGAAAGGACTATGGCTACACCTTC.

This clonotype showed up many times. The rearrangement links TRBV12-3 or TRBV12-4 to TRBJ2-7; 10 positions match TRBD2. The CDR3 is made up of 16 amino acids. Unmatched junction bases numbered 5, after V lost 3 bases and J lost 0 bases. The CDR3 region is CASSFETSGFSYEQYF. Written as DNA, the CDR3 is TGTGCCAGCAGTTTTGAGACTAGCGGGTTCTCCTACGAGCAGTACTTC.

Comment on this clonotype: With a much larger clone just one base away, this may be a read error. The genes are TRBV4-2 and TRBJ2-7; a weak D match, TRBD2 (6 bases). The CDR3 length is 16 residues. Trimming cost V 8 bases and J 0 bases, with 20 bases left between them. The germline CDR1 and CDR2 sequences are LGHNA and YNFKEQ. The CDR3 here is CASCPSTGTVSYEQYF. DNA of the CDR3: TGTGCCAGCTGCCCCTCCACCGGGACTGTCTCCTACGAGCAGTACTTC.

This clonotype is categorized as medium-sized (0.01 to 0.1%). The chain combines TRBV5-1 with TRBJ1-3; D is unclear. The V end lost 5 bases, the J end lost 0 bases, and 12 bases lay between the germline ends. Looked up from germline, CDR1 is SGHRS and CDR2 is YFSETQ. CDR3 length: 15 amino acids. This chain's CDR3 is CASREALSSGNTIYF. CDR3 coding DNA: TGCGCCAGCAGGGAAGCGCTATCCTCTGGAAACACCATATATTTT. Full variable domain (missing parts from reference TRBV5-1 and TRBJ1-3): KAGVTQTPRYLIKTRGQQVTLSCSPISGHRSVSWYQQTPGQGLQFLFEYFSETQRNKGNFPGRFSGRQFSNSRSEMNVSTLELGDSALYLCASREALSSGNTIYFGEGSWLTVV.

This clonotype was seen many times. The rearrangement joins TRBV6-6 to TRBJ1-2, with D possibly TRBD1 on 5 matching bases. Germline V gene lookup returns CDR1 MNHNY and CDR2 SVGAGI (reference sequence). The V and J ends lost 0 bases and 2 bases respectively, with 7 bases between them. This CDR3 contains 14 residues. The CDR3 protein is CASSYSTENYGYTF. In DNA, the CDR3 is TGTGCCAGCAGTTACTCGACAGAAAACTATGGCTACACCTTC.

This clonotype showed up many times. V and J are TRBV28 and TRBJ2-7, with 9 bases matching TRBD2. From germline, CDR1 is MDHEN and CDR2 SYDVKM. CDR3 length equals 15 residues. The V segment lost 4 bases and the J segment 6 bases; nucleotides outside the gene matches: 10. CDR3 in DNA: TGTGCCAGCAGTTCCGGAGGGGTAGCGGGAGCCGAGCAGTACTTC. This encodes CASSSGGVAGAEQYF.

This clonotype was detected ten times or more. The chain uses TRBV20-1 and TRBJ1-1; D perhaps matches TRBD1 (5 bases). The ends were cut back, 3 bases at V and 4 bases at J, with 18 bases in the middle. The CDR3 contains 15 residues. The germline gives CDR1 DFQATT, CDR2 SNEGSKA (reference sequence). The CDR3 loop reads CSASKGGQGITEAFF. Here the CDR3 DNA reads TGCAGTGCTAGTAAAGGAGGGCAGGGAATCACTGAAGCTTTCTTT.